This T cell receptor (beta chain) came from a study of tumor and adjacent non-tumor tissue in lung cancer. Across the whole study: Aged about 31 to 80 years, patients included fewer than 11 men and roughly 5 women with stage I to III disease.

The library came from three nested PCR rounds adapted from ARM-PCR protocols. TCRdb used MiXCR to reprocess the multiplex PCR reads, holding one entry per CDR3 protein. The sample lists under 100,000 distinct CDR3 sequences, around 65% seen once, with about 15% in the top ten. No cell sorting was done before RNA was extracted from the tissue. Newly diagnosed lung cancer patients had thoracic surgery in China, August–late 2014, without prior chemotherapy. This clonotype has a count of ten or more. The receptor was isolated from a man in his 70s with non-small cell lung cancer. The sequenced sample consisted of lung tumor tissue.

The CDR3 nucleotides are TGTGCCAGCAGTTTTCGTTCGGGAGGCTATGGCTACACCTTC. Protein: CASSFRSGGYGYTF. The chain employs TRBV12-3 or TRBV12-4 and TRBJ1-2, with unresolved D. CDR3 size: 14 residues. Between the trimmed V and J ends, which lost 3 bases and 4 bases, there was a span of 12 bases.